The 21 T cell receptor beta chains given below trace back to one sample, sequenced in a study of Ad26.COV2.S vaccination and SARS-CoV-2 variants. Treatment meaning: around 19 received Ad26.COV2.S at low or high dose, single or two shots; about 5 received placebo; per-sample allocation not given. On day 63 after the first injection, vaccine and placebo recipients gave samples. The protocol was immunoSEQ multiplex PCR, while the TCRdb copy is restricted to in-frame clones and leaves out a portion. The top ten hold over 2.5% of the sample, which has fewer than 300,000 clones, 80% to 90% seen once. The input for sequencing was peripheral blood, taken in a trial of Ad26.COV2.S vaccine versus placebo. Receptors were obtained from a person aged 18 to 65 who received the Ad26.COV2.S COVID-19 vaccine or a placebo.

The chain carries TRBV5-1 and TRBJ1-2; 7 nucleotides agree with TRBD1. Losses at the gene ends were 3 bases for V and 0 bases for J; bases not matched to a gene: 2. The germline gives CDR1 SGHRS, CDR2 YFSETQ. The CDR3 contains 14 residues. The CDR3 reads CASSWDSTNYGYTF. As DNA, the CDR3 is TGCGCCAGCAGCTGGGACAGCACTAACTATGGCTACACCTTC.

The chain combines TRBV21-1 with TRBJ2-6; TRBD1 is taken as the D call from the table, unchecked against the DNA. TRBV21-1 is an annotated pseudogene. CDR3 length equals 20 residues. As DNA, the CDR3 is TGTGCCAGCAGCAAAAGTTTTTCGGGACAGGGAGACTCTGGGGCCAACGTCCTGACTTTC. It specifies CASSKSFSGQGDSGANVLTF.

The chain uses TRBV5-6 and TRBJ2-7; 10 bases fit TRBD2. CDR1 and CDR2 (germline): SGHDT, YYEEEE. The ends lost 4 bases at V and 0 bases at J; junction bases unmatched: 7. The CDR3 covers 16 residues. The CDR3 sequence is CASSLAGTSVSYEQYF. CDR3 DNA sequence: TGTGCCAGCAGCCTCGCCGGGACTAGCGTCTCCTACGAGCAGTACTTC.

V and J are TRBV15 and TRBJ1-1, with D perhaps matching TRBD1 (6 bases). The CDR3 consists of 13 residues. Germline V gene lookup returns CDR1 LNHNV and CDR2 YYDKDF (reference sequence). Between the trimmed V and J ends, which lost 5 bases and 1 base, there was a span of 8 bases. CDR3 amino acids: CATSGGQNTEAFF. The CDR3 nucleotides are TGTGCCACCAGCGGGGGACAGAACACTGAAGCTTTCTTT.

V usage is TRBV18 and J usage is TRBJ1-1, with TRBD1 identical over 7 bases. The CDR3 length is 15 residues. The germline V gene encodes CDR1 KGHSH and CDR2 LQKENI. With 3 bases clipped from V and 0 bases from J, the junction kept 4 bases outside the gene matches. CDR3 nucleotides: TGTGCCAGCTCACCGGGACAGCCCATGAACACTGAAGCTTTCTTT. The encoded protein is CASSPGQPMNTEAFF.

The chain joins TRBV11-2 to TRBJ1-1; 9 nucleotides align to TRBD1. Germline V gene data show CDR1 as SGHAT and CDR2 as FQNNGV. This CDR3 has 13 amino acids. Trimming took 6 bases from V and 5 from J; bases not matched to a gene: 4. CDR3 DNA: TGTGCCAGCAGACGACAGGGGGGTACTGAAGCTTTCTTT. Translation: CASRRQGGTEAFF.

The chain uses TRBV28 and TRBJ2-4, with 7 bases lining up with TRBD2. The CDR3 has 18 amino acids. Looked up from germline, CDR1 is MDHEN and CDR2 is SYDVKM. V lost 4 bases to trimming and J lost 2 bases; unmatched junction nucleotides: 14. The CDR3 protein is CASSSQRLAERTKNIQYF. CDR3 coding DNA: TGTGCCAGCAGTTCGCAACGGCTAGCGGAGAGAACCAAAAACATTCAGTACTTC.

V usage is TRBV7-2 and J usage is TRBJ2-7; no definite D call. CDR3 length: 15 residues. The ends were cut back, 4 bases at V and 3 bases at J, with 16 bases in the middle. Germline assignment: CDR1 SGHTA and CDR2 FQGNSA. The CDR3 reads CASSSGGTNRYEQYF. As DNA, the CDR3 is TGTGCCAGCAGCTCCGGTGGCACAAACCGCTACGAGCAGTACTTC.

The chain combines TRBV7-9 with TRBJ1-6; D not resolved. Trimming took off 1 base at V and 0 bases at J, with 7 bases between the two ends. Germline CDR1 and CDR2: SEHNR and FQNEAQ (reference sequence). The CDR3 runs to 16 residues. The CDR3 DNA reads as TGTGCCAGCAGCTTAGTGGAAAGCTCCTATAATTCACCCCTCCACTTT. Protein product: CASSLVESSYNSPLHF.

This clone was detected once. The genes are TRBV28 and TRBJ1-1; weak D call: TRBD1 (5 bases). Trimming took off 3 bases at V and 7 bases at J, with 18 bases between the two ends. The length of the CDR3 is 15 residues. Germline V gives CDR1 MDHEN, CDR2 SYDVKM. CDR3 protein: CASSFIGRTGDEAFF. CDR3 DNA: TGTGCCAGCAGTTTTATAGGCAGGACGGGGGATGAAGCTTTCTTT.

The V call is TRBV5-4, the J call TRBJ1-6, with D maybe TRBD1 (5 bases). This CDR3 contains 18 residues. Trimming took off 5 bases at V and 0 bases at J, with 18 bases between the two ends. Looked up from germline, CDR1 is SGHNT and CDR2 is YYREEE (reference sequence). CDR3 in amino acids: CASSHLGEASSYNSPLHF. In nucleotides, the CDR3 is TGTGCCAGCAGTCATCTGGGGGAGGCGAGCTCCTATAATTCACCCCTCCACTTT.

The rearrangement uses TRBV11-2 and TRBJ1-2; D gene unclear. Trimming removed 4 bases at V and 4 bases at J, with 13 bases between. This CDR3 has 14 residues. In germline, CDR1 is SGHAT, CDR2 FQNNGV. CDR3 sequence reads: CASSSLGESYGYTF. DNA for the CDR3: TGTGCCAGCAGCTCCCTCGGGGAAAGCTATGGCTACACCTTC.

The V and J genes are TRBV28 and TRBJ1-1; maybe TRBD1 (6 bases). Trimming stripped 6 bases from V and 3 bases from J, with 23 bases between. CDR3 length: 17 residues. Germline V gene data show CDR1 as MDHEN and CDR2 as SYDVKM. The CDR3 DNA reads as TGTGCCAGCAGGGAACTACAGGGACATAGAGGGGACACTGAAGCTTTCTTT. The encoded protein is CASRELQGHRGDTEAFF. Full variable domain (rest looked up from reference TRBV28 and TRBJ1-1): DVKVTQSSRYLVKRTGEKVFLECVQDMDHENMFWYRQDPGLGLRLIYFSYDVKMKEKGDIPEGYSVSREKKERFSLILESASTNQTSMYLCASRELQGHRGDTEAFFGQGTRLTVV.

The chain links TRBV2 to TRBJ1-5; D may be TRBD1 (5 bases). Germline CDR1 SNHLY, CDR2 FYNNEI. The CDR3 has 16 residues. Trimming stripped 3 bases from V and 6 bases from J, with 18 bases between. Here the CDR3 DNA reads TGTGCCAGCAGTGAGGCAGGGTATAGCGTTACTCAGCCCCAGCATTTT. Protein product: CASSEAGYSVTQPQHF.

J is TRBJ1-6 and V is TRBV18; D is perhaps TRBD1 (5 bases). Germline V gives CDR1 KGHSH, CDR2 LQKENI. The CDR3 is 13 residues long. V was clipped by 6 bases and J by 7 bases, with 10 bases between them. The CDR3 loop reads CASSGDQNSPLHF. Here the CDR3 DNA reads TGTGCCAGCTCGGGGGACCAGAATTCACCCCTCCACTTT.

The rearrangement joins TRBV29-1 to TRBJ2-1; no clear D. The V end lost 5 bases, the J end lost 6 bases, and 8 bases lay between the germline ends. The germline V gene encodes CDR1 SQVTM and CDR2 ANQGSEA. The length of the CDR3 is 11 residues. CDR3 in amino acids: CSVSLANEQFF. The CDR3 DNA reads as TGCAGCGTTTCTTTAGCCAATGAGCAGTTCTTC.

V is TRBV6-1 and J is TRBJ1-1, with 7 nucleotides matching TRBD1. V was clipped by 2 bases and J by 10 bases; unmatched bases: 13. The CDR3 covers 15 residues. Germline V gives CDR1 MNHNS, CDR2 SASEGT. CDR3 coding DNA: TGTGCCAGCAGTGAACAGGGCGGTGACAGGGACGGAGCTTTCTTT. This encodes CASSEQGGDRDGAFF.

This sequence joins TRBV7-9 and TRBJ2-1; tentatively, D is TRBD1 (6 bases). Between the trimmed V and J ends, which lost 5 bases and 4 bases, there was a span of 24 bases. Germline V CDR1 and CDR2: SEHNR, FQNEAQ (reference sequence). The CDR3 totals 18 residues. CDR3 sequence: CASSPPFLSGTSYNEQFF. CDR3 nucleotides: TGTGCCAGCAGCCCCCCCTTCCTTTCCGGGACATCTTACAATGAGCAGTTCTTC.

The chain uses TRBV4-2 and TRBJ1-1; 7 nucleotides match TRBD1. V lost 4 bases, J lost 1 base, and 9 bases stayed unmatched. Germline V lookup: CDR1 LGHNA, CDR2 YNFKEQ. The CDR3 spans 16 residues. The CDR3 DNA reads as TGTGCCAGCAGCCCCACGACAGGGCGGGGGAACACTGAAGCTTTCTTT. Amino acids: CASSPTTGRGNTEAFF.

This clone was counted only a few times. The gene calls are TRBV7-9 and TRBJ2-7, with 10 nucleotides matching TRBD2. Germline V CDR1 and CDR2: SEHNR, FQNEAQ (reference sequence). The CDR3 has 14 residues. Trimming took 7 bases from V and 2 from J; bases not matched to a gene: 5. This chain's CDR3 is CASTVSGRPYEQYF. The CDR3 coding sequence is TGTGCCAGCACCGTTAGCGGGAGGCCCTACGAGCAGTACTTC.

V gene TRBV27 combines with J gene TRBJ2-2; no clear D. V dropped 2 bases and J dropped 2 bases, with 6 bases sitting between them. Germline V gene data show CDR1 as MNHEY and CDR2 as SMNVEV (reference sequence). This CDR3 region has 14 residues. In DNA form, the CDR3 reads TGTGCCAGCAGTTTAAATAGAAACACCGGGGAGCTGTTTTTT. Translation gives CASSLNRNTGELFF.